The 24 T cell receptor beta chains below were found in one sample sequenced in a study of cytotoxic CD8 clonotypes in ibrutinib-treated CLL. Some clones are missing from TCRdb's copy, which holds only in-frame ones; the method was immunoSEQ multiplex PCR. The sample yields roughly 330,000 clones, about 64% seen once. This specimen was PBMCs, taken after 36 months of ibrutinib treatment. These receptors were taken from a human donor with chronic lymphocytic leukemia.

This chain connects TRBV4-1 to TRBJ1-6, with D possibly being TRBD1 (5 bases). CDR1 MGHRA and CDR2 YSYEKL come from the germline V gene. The CDR3 is 16 amino acids. Between the trimmed V and J ends, which lost 0 bases and 6 bases, there was a span of 12 bases. CDR3 region: CASSQEGQVRNSPLHF. Here the CDR3 DNA reads TGCGCCAGCAGCCAAGAGGGGCAGGTGCGTAATTCACCCCTCCACTTT.

This clone was recorded a few times. The rearrangement links TRBV5-6 to TRBJ2-3; possibly TRBD1 for D (6 bases). The germline gives CDR1 SGHDT, CDR2 YYEEEE. Trimming pared 3 bases from V and 2 bases from J, leaving 13 bases between. The CDR3 has 15 amino acids. The CDR3 coding sequence is TGTGCCAGCAGCTCACTGCAGGGGAACACAGATACGCAGTATTTT. Its translation: CASSSLQGNTDTQYF.

The chain recombines TRBV6-6 with TRBJ1-2; 7 nucleotides align to TRBD1. Germline CDR1 is MNHNY and CDR2 is SVGAGI (reference sequence). The V and J ends lost 2 bases and 3 bases, in that order; junction bases with no gene match: 0. The CDR3 has 13 residues. Written as DNA, the CDR3 is TGTGCCAGCAGTTACGACAGGGACTATGGCTACACCTTC. This gives the protein CASSYDRDYGYTF.

The chain carries TRBV11-2 and TRBJ2-5; D not certain. The end of the DNA aligns better with TRBJ2-7, so the J call may be wrong. The germline V gene has CDR1 SGHAT and CDR2 FQNNGV. The CDR3 runs 15 residues. CDR3 in amino acids: CASSALPRKIHEQYF. The CDR3 DNA reads TGTGCCAGCAGCGCCCTACCCCGTAAAATCCACGAGCAGTACTTC.

The table lists this clone with a count of one. The DNA for the CDR3 is TGTGCCAGCAGCTACGACCACAGGGGAGCCACTGAAGCTTTCTTT. It is translated as CASSYDHRGATEAFF. The gene calls are TRBV6-5 and TRBJ1-1, with 7 bases aligning to TRBD1. Germline CDR1 MNHEY, CDR2 SVGAGI. V lost 6 bases, J lost 4 bases, and 11 bases stayed unmatched. The CDR3 totals 15 residues.

The V gene is TRBV18, the J gene TRBJ2-1, with no clear D. Per the germline V gene, CDR1 is KGHSH and CDR2 is LQKENI. CDR3 length: 16 residues. Trimming cost V 2 bases and J 0 bases, with 11 bases left between them. CDR3 loop: CASSPKGQYSYNEQFF. CDR3 in DNA: TGTGCCAGCTCACCAAAAGGGCAATACTCCTACAATGAGCAGTTCTTC.

This chain uses TRBV9 with TRBJ2-3, with TRBD1 matching 7 bases. Germline V gene lookup returns CDR1 SGDLS and CDR2 YYNGEE. The CDR3 is 15 amino acids. Trimming took 0 bases from V and 4 from J; bases not matched to a gene: 5. This CDR3 is CASSVAGQRPDTQYF. The CDR3, as DNA: TGTGCCAGCAGCGTAGCGGGACAGAGGCCAGATACGCAGTATTTT.

The chain combines TRBV29-1 with TRBJ2-7; maybe TRBD1 (6 bases). The CDR3 contains 13 residues. Trimming took off 0 bases at V and 3 bases at J, with 9 bases between the two ends. Germline CDR1 SQVTM, CDR2 ANQGSEA. CDR3 DNA: TGCAGCGTTGAAGACGGACAGAGCTACGAGCAGTACTTC. Translating it yields CSVEDGQSYEQYF.

This clone was picked up one time. This rearrangement joins TRBV6-5 to TRBJ2-4, with 8 nucleotides matching TRBD2. The CDR3 is 15 residues long. CDR1 and CDR2 (germline): MNHEY, SVGAGI. The V gene end was trimmed by 10 bases and the J gene end by 4 bases; junction bases not matched to a gene: 12. This CDR3 reads CATSGGGRPKNIQYF. As DNA, the CDR3 is TGTGCCACCTCGGGCGGGGGGAGGCCAAAAAACATTCAGTACTTC.

The rearrangement joins TRBV29-1 to TRBJ1-2; 10 nucleotides match TRBD1. Germline values: CDR1 SQVTM, CDR2 ANQGSEA. The CDR3 is 14 amino acids. V trimming: 4 bases; J trimming: 4 bases; junction bases outside the gene matches: 6. The CDR3 sequence is CSVVTGGLGYGYTF. CDR3 nucleotides: TGCAGCGTTGTGACAGGGGGCTTGGGCTATGGCTACACCTTC.

J is TRBJ1-2 and V is TRBV2; a weak D match, TRBD1 (5 bases). The CDR3 is made up of 13 amino acids. With 3 bases removed from V and 6 bases from J, the gap between germline ends came to 11 bases. CDR1 SNHLY and CDR2 FYNNEI come from the germline V gene. CDR3 in DNA: TGTGCCAGCAGTGACCGGGGGTTAGATGGCTACACCTTC. Its translation is CASSDRGLDGYTF.

Comments on this clone: One end of the junction does not line up with germline, which may come from a read error. CDR3 region: CASSFLLKDAQYF. The CDR3 bases are TGTGCCAGTAGTTTTCTCCTTAAAGATGCGCAGTATTTT. The chain links TRBV19 to TRBJ2-3; the D is unclear. CDR1 LNHDA and CDR2 SQIVND come from the germline V gene (reference sequence). The CDR3 is made up of 13 amino acids. The complete variable domain, with remaining parts taken from reference TRBV19 and TRBJ2-3, reads DGGITQSPKYLFRKEGQNVTLSCEQNLNHDAMYWYRQDPGQGLRLIYYSQIVNDFQKGDIAEGYSVSREKKESFPLTVTSAQKNPTAFYLCASSFLLKDAQYFGPGTRLTVL.

This clone came up a few times. The rearrangement uses TRBV11-2 and TRBJ1-6; the D is unclear. The CDR3 covers 14 residues. Trimming took off 1 base at V and 9 bases at J, with 10 bases between the two ends. The germline V gene encodes CDR1 SGHAT and CDR2 FQNNGV. The CDR3 here is CASSLGERSSPLHF. CDR3 DNA sequence: TGTGCCAGCAGCTTAGGTGAGAGGAGTTCACCCCTCCACTTT.

This clone was seen once. This sequence joins TRBV4-1 and TRBJ1-1, with TRBD1 identical over 8 bases. Germline CDR1 is MGHRA and CDR2 is YSYEKL. This CDR3 spans 16 amino acids. J lost 11 bases, V lost 1 base, and 15 bases had no gene match. In DNA, the CDR3 is TGCGCCAGCAGCCAAGCCCGACAGGGGACCCGAATGAATGCTTTCTTT. It codes for CASSQARQGTRMNAFF.

The genes are TRBV9 and TRBJ2-3; the D gene is possibly TRBD2 (5 bases). With 0 bases removed from V and 2 bases from J, the gap between germline ends came to 13 bases. CDR3 length: 16 residues. Looked up from germline, CDR1 is SGDLS and CDR2 is YYNGEE. CDR3 sequence reads: CASSVVGSADTDTQYF. CDR3 in DNA: TGTGCCAGCAGCGTAGTTGGTAGCGCAGACACAGATACGCAGTATTTT.

This clone was counted a few times. The V and J genes are TRBV25-1 and TRBJ1-5; D unresolved. Germline V gene lookup returns CDR1 MGHDK and CDR2 SYGVNS. The V and J ends lost 4 bases and 7 bases respectively, with 11 bases between them. This CDR3 is 13 amino acids long. CDR3 nucleotides: TGTGCCAGCAGTGTAGGAGGGTGGCAGCCCCAGCATTTT. Translating gives CASSVGGWQPQHF.

This clone has a single count. The chain is built from TRBV5-1 and TRBJ1-3; the D gene is possibly TRBD1 (6 bases). CDR1 is SGHRS, CDR2 YFSETQ, per germline. The CDR3 covers 16 residues. Trimming pared 0 bases from V and 4 bases from J, leaving 14 bases between. CDR3 DNA: TGCGCCAGCAGCTTGGCCACGGGGGCGCGAGGAAACACCATATATTTT. Its translation is CASSLATGARGNTIYF.

The chain links TRBV19 to TRBJ1-2; D gene ambiguous. Trimming pared 5 bases from V and 8 bases from J, leaving 12 bases between. The CDR3 length is 12 residues. CDR1 LNHDA and CDR2 SQIVND come from the germline V gene (reference sequence). This CDR3 reads CASSLGPEGYTF. The CDR3 bases are TGTGCCAGTAGTTTAGGACCGGAGGGCTACACCTTC. Based on the CDR3 plus reference TRBV19 and TRBJ1-2, the full variable domain is DGGITQSPKYLFRKEGQNVTLSCEQNLNHDAMYWYRQDPGQGLRLIYYSQIVNDFQKGDIAEGYSVSREKKESFPLTVTSAQKNPTAFYLCASSLGPEGYTFGSGTRLTVV.

The gene calls are TRBV5-4 and TRBJ2-3; 8 bases are a match to TRBD2. The CDR3 spans 17 residues. The germline V gene has CDR1 SGHNT and CDR2 YYREEE (reference sequence). Trimming took 1 base from V and 4 from J; bases not matched to a gene: 11. The CDR3 sequence is CASSLLAVSGGADTQYF. The DNA of the CDR3 is TGTGCCAGCAGCTTGCTAGCGGTTTCGGGGGGGGCAGATACGCAGTATTTT. Combining the CDR3 with reference TRBV5-4 and TRBJ2-3 gives the whole variable domain ETGVTQSPTHLIKTRGQQVTLRCSSQSGHNTVSWYQQALGQGPQFIFQYYREEENGRGNFPPRFSGLQFPNYSSELNVNALELDDSALYLCASSLLAVSGGADTQYFGPGTRLTVL.

The V call is TRBV7-8, the J call TRBJ1-6; TRBD1 matches at 8 bases. The CDR3 loop spans 16 amino acids. Germline loops: CDR1 SGHVS, CDR2 FQNEAQ. Trimming took 1 base from V and 2 from J; bases not matched to a gene: 1. CDR3 in amino acids: CASSLGQGTYNSPLHF. CDR3 coding DNA: TGTGCCAGCAGCTTAGGACAGGGGACCTATAATTCACCCCTCCACTTT. The full variable domain, with the rest looked up from reference TRBV7-8 and TRBJ1-6, is GAGVSQSPRYKVAKRGQDVALRCDPISGHVSLFWYQQALGQGPEFLTYFQNEAQLDKSGLPSDRFFAERPEGSVSTLKIQRTQQEDSAVYLCASSLGQGTYNSPLHFGNGTRLTVT.

The J gene is TRBJ2-3, the V gene TRBV7-6; D unresolved. Germline CDR1 and CDR2: SGHVS and FNYEAQ. CDR3 length: 13 residues. Trimming stripped 1 base from V and 4 bases from J, with 6 bases between. The DNA for the CDR3 is TGTGCCAGCAGCTTAGTGCTAGCAGATACGCAGTATTTT. It codes for CASSLVLADTQYF.

This clone has just one count. An end of the junction does not agree with germline; a read error may underlie this. This chain joins TRBV9 and TRBJ2-5, with D maybe TRBD2 (6 bases). In germline, CDR1 is SGDLS, CDR2 YYNGEE. This CDR3 is 16 amino acids long. CDR3: CASSVGSRERQQTQYF. The CDR3 DNA is TGTGCCAGCAGCGTAGGGTCCCGGGAGCGCCAACAGACCCAGTACTTC.

The chain links TRBV11-3 to TRBJ2-3; D not resolved. Germline V gene data show CDR1 as SGHNT and CDR2 as YENEEA. CDR3 length: 17 residues. Trimming removed 1 base at V and 0 bases at J, with 14 bases between. Here the CDR3 reads CASSLVDLEPSTDTQYF. CDR3 DNA sequence: TGTGCCAGCAGCTTAGTGGACCTAGAGCCTAGCACAGATACGCAGTATTTT.

The rearrangement uses TRBV28 and TRBJ2-2; 9 positions match TRBD2. Trimming at V came to 10 bases and at J to 8 bases, leaving 14 bases not matched to a gene. The CDR3 is 15 amino acids. The germline CDR1 and CDR2 sequences are MDHEN and SYDVKM. The CDR3 spells CATGVAGAWKGELFF. CDR3 sequence (DNA): TGTGCCACCGGGGTAGCGGGAGCGTGGAAGGGGGAGCTGTTTTTT.